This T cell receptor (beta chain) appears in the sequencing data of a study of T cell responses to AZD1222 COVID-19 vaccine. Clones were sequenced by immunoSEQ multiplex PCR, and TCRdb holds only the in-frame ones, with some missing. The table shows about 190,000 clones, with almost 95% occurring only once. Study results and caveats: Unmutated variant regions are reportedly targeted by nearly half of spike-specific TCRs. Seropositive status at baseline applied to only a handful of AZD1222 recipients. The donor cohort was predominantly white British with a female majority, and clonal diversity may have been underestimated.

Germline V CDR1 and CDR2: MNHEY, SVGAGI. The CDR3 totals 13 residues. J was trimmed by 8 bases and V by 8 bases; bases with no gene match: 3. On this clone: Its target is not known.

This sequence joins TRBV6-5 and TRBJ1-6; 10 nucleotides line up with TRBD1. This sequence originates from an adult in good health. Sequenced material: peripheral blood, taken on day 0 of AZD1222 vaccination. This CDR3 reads CASSGTGDSPLHF. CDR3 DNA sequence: TGTGCCAGCTCCGGGACAGGGGATTCACCCCTCCACTTT.